This TCR beta chain was recovered during a study of blood T cell repertoires in COVID-19. The V gene's germline CDR1 is MNHEY and CDR2 SMNVEV (reference sequence). Unmatched junction bases numbered 6, after V lost 4 bases and J lost 1 base. This CDR3 is built from 16 residues. Participant ages covered roughly 18 to 89 years across about 22 US areas. Some clones are missing from TCRdb's copy, which holds only in-frame ones; the method was immunoSEQ multiplex PCR. Of 120,000 to 150,000 clones in the sample, approximately 80% are singletons; the top ten hold 6.2%. Sequencing used PBMCs or T cells enriched from blood (not recorded which). The sequence was collected from a woman in her forties who had recovered from COVID-19. The V call is TRBV27, the J call TRBJ2-1; 8 bases fit TRBD2. CDR3 nucleotides: TGTGCCAGCAGTTCAGAGACTAGCGTTTCCTACAATGAGCAGTTCTTC. It yields the protein CASSSETSVSYNEQFF.